A selection of T cell receptor beta chains follows, all from one sample in a study of neurological immune-mediated disorders. TCRdb used MiXCR to reprocess the 5' RACE reads, holding one entry per CDR3 protein. The sample shows roughly 60,000 distinct CDR3 sequences, approximately 4.6% of them seen only once. The specimen sequenced was PBMCs. Every receptor here comes from a woman between 50 and 59 years old with multiple sclerosis. Both conserved end residues are part of each CDR3. D genes are given only for firm matches. Rows give clone size only sometimes, using once, few, many, or a class for an expanded clone.

V	J	D	size	DNA	CDR3
TRBV20-1	TRBJ1-5	.	many	TGCAGTGCTAGAGATATATTAGGAGGCAGGGTCTCACCCCTGCCCCAGCATTTT	CSARDILGGRVSPLPQHF
TRBV20-1	TRBJ1-1	.	many	TGCAGTGCTTCTATGAACACTGAAGCTTTCTTT	CSASMNTEAFF
TRBV5-1	TRBJ1-3	.	many	TGCGCCAGCAGCCCGCGGGACGGTATCTCAGGAGACACCATATATTTT	CASSPRDGISGDTIYF
TRBV7-2	TRBJ2-2	TRBD1	many	TGTGCCAGCAGCTTATTGGGCGGGACAGGCGCTTACACCGGGGAGCTGTTTTTT	CASSLLGGTGAYTGELFF
TRBV20-1	TRBJ1-5	.	many	TGCAGTGCTAGGCCCAATAGCAATCAGCCCCAGCATTTT	CSARPNSNQPQHF
TRBV24-1	TRBJ1-5	.	many	TGTGCCACCAGTGAACCCGACGGGAATCAGCCCCAGCATTTT	CATSEPDGNQPQHF
TRBV2	TRBJ1-5	.	many	TGTGCCAGCAGTCCACAGGCTCTTAGCAATCAGCCCCAGCATTTT	CASSPQALSNQPQHF
TRBV7-3	TRBJ2-7	.	many	TGTGCCAGCAGCACAAAAACCGGGATTGAGGTCTCCTACGAGCAGTACTTC	CASSTKTGIEVSYEQYF
TRBV29-1	TRBJ1-2	.	many	TGCAGCGGTTCGTCTTCGGGATCCGACACCTTC	CSGSSSGSDTF
TRBV5-1	TRBJ2-1	TRBD2	many	TGCGCCAGCAGCCCCGGCGGGGGGGCCTACAATGAGCAGTTCTTC	CASSPGGGAYNEQFF
TRBV6-1	TRBJ2-7	.	many	TGTGCCAGCAGTGGGAGCAACTACGAGCAGTACTTC	CASSGSNYEQYF
TRBV5-1	TRBJ2-7	TRBD1	many	TGCGCCAGCAGCACGAACCCCGGGGACAGGGCAAGAACCTACGAGCAGTACTTC	CASSTNPGDRARTYEQYF
TRBV29-1	TRBJ2-5	.	many	TGCAGCGTTGAACGGGGTTACGGAGAGACCCAGTACTTC	CSVERGYGETQYF
TRBV4-1	TRBJ2-1	TRBD2	many	TGCGCCAGCAGCCCCTCCTCTGGGACTAGCGACTACAATGAGCAGTTCTTC	CASSPSSGTSDYNEQFF
TRBV4-1	TRBJ1-2	.	many	TGCGCCAGCAGCCAATTTTCTGGGGCTCACTATGGCTACACCTTC	CASSQFSGAHYGYTF
TRBV6-5	TRBJ1-5	TRBD1	.	TGTGCCAGCAGCCCGGACAGGTTAAGATGGCAACCCCAGCATTTT	CASSPDRLRWQPQHF
TRBV20-1	TRBJ1-1	.	many	TGCAGTGCTAGAGATCCGAGGGCCCCGAAGAACACTGAAGCTTTCTTT	CSARDPRAPKNTEAFF
TRBV10-3	TRBJ2-7	.	few	TGTGCCATCAGTGAGTCAGGGCTGAGAACCTACGAGCAGTACTTC	CAISESGLRTYEQYF
TRBV6-4	TRBJ1-6	.	many	TGTGCCAGCAGTGACTCGAGTCAATCACCCCTCCACTTT	CASSDSSQSPLHF
TRBV20-1	TRBJ2-4	.	many	TGCAGTGCTAGAGATCCGCTAGGGGTAGCCAAAAACATTCAGTACTTC	CSARDPLGVAKNIQYF
TRBV14	TRBJ1-3	TRBD1	many	TGTGCCAGCAGCCAAGGCCCGCCAGGACAGGGTCTAAACACCATATATTTT	CASSQGPPGQGLNTIYF
TRBV9	TRBJ2-4	.	many	TGTGCCAGCAGCCCCCTAGGGGAAGGGGTGAACATTCAGTACTTC	CASSPLGEGVNIQYF
TRBV5-5	TRBJ2-7	TRBD1	many	TGTGCCAGCAGCACGACAGGGCGAACTTCCTTCGAGCAGTACTTC	CASSTTGRTSFEQYF
TRBV29-1	TRBJ2-5	TRBD1	many	TGCAGCGCTTCCCATACAGGGGAGGAGACCCAGTACTTC	CSASHTGEETQYF
TRBV20-1	TRBJ2-5	TRBD2	many	TGCAGTGCTAGACCGACTAGCGGGGGGAAAGGGACCCAGTACTTC	CSARPTSGGKGTQYF
TRBV5-4	TRBJ2-1	.	.	TGTGCCAGCAGCTTCCAGGGGAGGTCCTACAATGAGCAGTTCTTC	CASSFQGRSYNEQFF
TRBV9	TRBJ2-2	.	many	TGTGCCAGCAGCCCGTATCCAGGGGAGCTGTTTTTT	CASSPYPGELFF
TRBV20-1	TRBJ1-1	.	many	TGCAGTGCTAGATCCCCGGAGGAAGCTTTCTTT	CSARSPEEAFF
TRBV5-1	TRBJ2-5	.	many	TGCGCCAGCAGCTTGGAAGAGGAAGAGACCCAGTACTTC	CASSLEEEETQYF
TRBV7-8	TRBJ1-5	TRBD1	many	TGTGCCAGCGAAGGGACAGGGGGCTCCCGCAATCAGCCCCAGCATTTT	CASEGTGGSRNQPQHF
TRBV7-8	TRBJ2-2	.	many	TGTGCCAGCAGCTTTGCAGGGGCCGGGGAGCTGTTTTTT	CASSFAGAGELFF
TRBV10-2	TRBJ2-3	.	many	TGCGCCACCAATGGGGGGTACACTAGCACAGATACGCAGTATTTT	CATNGGYTSTDTQYF
TRBV5-1	TRBJ2-2	TRBD1	many	TGCGCCAGCAGCCCTTACCCCCAGGACAGGGAAGTAGGGCCCGCCACCGGGGAGCTGTTTTTT	CASSPYPQDREVGPATGELFF
TRBV13	TRBJ2-4	TRBD2	many	TGTGCCAGCAGCTCCGGGGGGGCCAAAAACATTCAGTACTTC	CASSSGGAKNIQYF
TRBV10-3	TRBJ2-1	.	many	TGTGCCATCTTAAACAGAACCTACAATGAGCAGTTCTTC	CAILNRTYNEQFF
TRBV12-3/TRBV12-4	TRBJ2-5	.	many	TGTGCCAGCAGTTTCTGGATGCCGGAGACCCAGTACTTC	CASSFWMPETQYF
TRBV20-1	TRBJ2-1	.	many	TGCAGTGCTAGAGATTTGAGTGAGCAGTTCTTC	CSARDLSEQFF
TRBV20-1	TRBJ2-1	TRBD1	many	TGCAGTGCTGGATCGGGACAGGGTTACAATGAGCAGTTCTTC	CSAGSGQGYNEQFF
TRBV20-1	TRBJ1-1	.	many	TGCAGTGCTAGAGAACAGGGAGGGGTCACTGAAGCTTTCTTT	CSAREQGGVTEAFF
TRBV10-3	TRBJ2-3	.	many	TGTGCCATCAGCCCCACCACAGATACGCAGTATTTT	CAISPTTDTQYF
TRBV7-2	TRBJ2-5	.	many	TGTGCCAGCAGTCCCGGGACACACCAAGAGACCCAGTACTTC	CASSPGTHQETQYF